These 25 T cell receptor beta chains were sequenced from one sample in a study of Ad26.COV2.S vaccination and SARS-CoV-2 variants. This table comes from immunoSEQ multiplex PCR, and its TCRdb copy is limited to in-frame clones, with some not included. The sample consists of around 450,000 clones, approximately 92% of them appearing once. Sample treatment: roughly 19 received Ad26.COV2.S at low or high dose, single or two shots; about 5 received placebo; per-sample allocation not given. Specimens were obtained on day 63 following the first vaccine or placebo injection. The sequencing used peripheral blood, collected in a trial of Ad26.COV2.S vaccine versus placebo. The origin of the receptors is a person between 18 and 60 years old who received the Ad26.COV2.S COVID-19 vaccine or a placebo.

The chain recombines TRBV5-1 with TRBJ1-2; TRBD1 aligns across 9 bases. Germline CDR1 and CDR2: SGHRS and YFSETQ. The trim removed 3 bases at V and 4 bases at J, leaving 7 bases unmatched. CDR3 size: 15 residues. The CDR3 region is CASSSGTGRFYGYTF. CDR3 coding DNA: TGCGCCAGCAGCTCCGGGACAGGGAGATTCTATGGCTACACCTTC.

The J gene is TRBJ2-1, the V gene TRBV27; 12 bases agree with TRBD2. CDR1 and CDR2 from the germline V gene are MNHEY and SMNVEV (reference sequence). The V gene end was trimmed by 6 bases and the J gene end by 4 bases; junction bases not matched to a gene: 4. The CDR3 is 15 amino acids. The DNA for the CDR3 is TGTGCCAGCAGCCTGACTAGCGGGGGTTACAATGAGCAGTTCTTC. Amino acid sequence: CASSLTSGGYNEQFF.

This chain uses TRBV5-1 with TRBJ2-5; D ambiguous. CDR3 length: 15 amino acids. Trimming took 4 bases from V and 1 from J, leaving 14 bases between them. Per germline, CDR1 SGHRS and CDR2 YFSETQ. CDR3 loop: CASSNPSAAQETQYF. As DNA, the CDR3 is TGCGCCAGCAGCAACCCTTCTGCGGCCCAAGAGACCCAGTACTTC.

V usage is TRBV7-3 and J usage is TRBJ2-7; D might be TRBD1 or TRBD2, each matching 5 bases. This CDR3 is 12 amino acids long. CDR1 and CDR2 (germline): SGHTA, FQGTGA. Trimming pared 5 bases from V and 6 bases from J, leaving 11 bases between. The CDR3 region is CASSLIGGEQYF. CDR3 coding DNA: TGTGCCAGCAGCCTCATTGGGGGCGAGCAGTACTTC.

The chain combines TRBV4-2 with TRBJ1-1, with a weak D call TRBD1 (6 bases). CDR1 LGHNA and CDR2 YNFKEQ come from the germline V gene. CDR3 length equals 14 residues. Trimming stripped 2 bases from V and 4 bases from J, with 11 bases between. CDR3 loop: CASSQPGQFTEAFF. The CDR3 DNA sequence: TGTGCCAGCAGCCAACCAGGACAGTTCACTGAAGCTTTCTTT.

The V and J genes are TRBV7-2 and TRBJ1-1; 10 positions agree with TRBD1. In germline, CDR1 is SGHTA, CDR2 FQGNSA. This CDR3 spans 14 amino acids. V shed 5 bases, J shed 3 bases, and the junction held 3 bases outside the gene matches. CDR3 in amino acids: CASSPGTGDTEAFF. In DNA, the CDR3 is TGTGCCAGCAGCCCGGGGACAGGGGACACTGAAGCTTTCTTT.

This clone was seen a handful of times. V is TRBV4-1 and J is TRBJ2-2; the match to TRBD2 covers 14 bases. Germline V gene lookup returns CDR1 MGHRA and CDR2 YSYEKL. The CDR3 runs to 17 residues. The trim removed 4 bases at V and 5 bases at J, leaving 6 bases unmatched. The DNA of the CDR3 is TGCGCCAGCAGCCTGGGACTAGCGGGAGTGGGGACCGGGGAGCTGTTTTTT. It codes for CASSLGLAGVGTGELFF.

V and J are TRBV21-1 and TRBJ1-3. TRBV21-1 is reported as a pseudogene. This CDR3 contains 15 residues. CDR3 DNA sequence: TGTGCCAGCAGCAAAGTCCCCTCTGCAGGAAACACCATATATTTT. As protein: CASSKVPSAGNTIYF.

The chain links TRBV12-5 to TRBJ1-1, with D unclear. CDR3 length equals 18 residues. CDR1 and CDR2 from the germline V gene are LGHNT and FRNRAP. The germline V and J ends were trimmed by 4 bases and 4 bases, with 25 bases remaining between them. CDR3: CASGSPRKSRGTATEAFF. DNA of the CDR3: TGTGCTAGTGGTTCCCCCCGAAAATCGAGAGGCACCGCCACTGAAGCTTTCTTT.

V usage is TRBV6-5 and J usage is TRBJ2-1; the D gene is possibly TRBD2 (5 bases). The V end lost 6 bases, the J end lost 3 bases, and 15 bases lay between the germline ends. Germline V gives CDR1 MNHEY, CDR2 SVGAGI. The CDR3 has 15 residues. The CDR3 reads CASRIEGLYYNEQFF. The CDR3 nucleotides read TGTGCCAGCAGGATCGAAGGACTCTACTACAATGAGCAGTTCTTC.

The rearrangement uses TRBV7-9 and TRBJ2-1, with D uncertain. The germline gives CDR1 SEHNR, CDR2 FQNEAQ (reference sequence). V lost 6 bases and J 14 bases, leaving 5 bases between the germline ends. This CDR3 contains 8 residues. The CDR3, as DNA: TGTGCCAGCAGTATGGAGTTCTTC. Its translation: CASSMEFF.

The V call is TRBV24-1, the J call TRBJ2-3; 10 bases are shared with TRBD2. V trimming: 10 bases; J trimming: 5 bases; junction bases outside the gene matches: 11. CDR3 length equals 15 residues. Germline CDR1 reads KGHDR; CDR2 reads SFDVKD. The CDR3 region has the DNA TGTGCCACGTCTCGGACTAGCGGAAGGGGAGATACGCAGTATTTT. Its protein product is CATSRTSGRGDTQYF.

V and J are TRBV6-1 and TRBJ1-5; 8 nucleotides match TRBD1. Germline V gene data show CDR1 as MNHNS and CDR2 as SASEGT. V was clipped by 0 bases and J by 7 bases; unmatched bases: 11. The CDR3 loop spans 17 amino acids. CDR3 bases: TGTGCCAGCAGTGAAGCGGAATGGGACAGGCTGGGACAGCCCCAGCATTTT. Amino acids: CASSEAEWDRLGQPQHF.

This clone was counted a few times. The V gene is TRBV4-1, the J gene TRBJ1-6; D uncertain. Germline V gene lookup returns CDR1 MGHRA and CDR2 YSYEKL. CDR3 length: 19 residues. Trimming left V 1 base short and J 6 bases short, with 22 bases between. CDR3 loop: CASSQVDLGFGRPNSPLHF. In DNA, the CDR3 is TGCGCCAGCAGCCAAGTAGACTTGGGGTTCGGTCGACCTAATTCACCCCTCCACTTT.

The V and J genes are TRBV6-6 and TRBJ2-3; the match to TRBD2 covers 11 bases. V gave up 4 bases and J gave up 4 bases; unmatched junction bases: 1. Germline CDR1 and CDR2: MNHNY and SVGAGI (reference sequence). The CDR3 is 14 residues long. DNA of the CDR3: TGTGCCAGCAGTTCGGGACTAGCGGCAGATACGCAGTATTTT. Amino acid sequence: CASSSGLAADTQYF.

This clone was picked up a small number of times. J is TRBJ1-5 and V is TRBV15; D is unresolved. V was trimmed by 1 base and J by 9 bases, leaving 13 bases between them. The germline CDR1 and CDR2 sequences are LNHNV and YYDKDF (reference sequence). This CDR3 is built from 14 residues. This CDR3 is CATSRGIMARPQHF. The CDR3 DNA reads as TGTGCCACCAGCAGAGGGATTATGGCAAGGCCCCAGCATTTT.

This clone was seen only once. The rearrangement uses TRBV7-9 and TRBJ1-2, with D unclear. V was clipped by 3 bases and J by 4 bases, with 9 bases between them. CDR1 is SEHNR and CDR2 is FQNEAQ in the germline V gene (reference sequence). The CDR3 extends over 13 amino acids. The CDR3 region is CASSFGMGYGYTF. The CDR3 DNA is TGTGCCAGCAGCTTTGGTATGGGCTATGGCTACACCTTC.

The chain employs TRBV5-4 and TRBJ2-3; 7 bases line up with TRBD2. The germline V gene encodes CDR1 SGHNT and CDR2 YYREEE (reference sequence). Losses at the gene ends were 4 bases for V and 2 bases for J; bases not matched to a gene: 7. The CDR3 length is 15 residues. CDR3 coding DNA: TGTGCCAGCAGCCCTCGGCGGGAGATCACAGATACGCAGTATTTT. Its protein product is CASSPRREITDTQYF.

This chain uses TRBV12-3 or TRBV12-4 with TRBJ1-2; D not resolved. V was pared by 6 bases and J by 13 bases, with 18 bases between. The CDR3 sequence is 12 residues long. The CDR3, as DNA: TGTGCCAGCAGACTCCGTGGGCCACGTCTCACCTTC. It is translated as CASRLRGPRLTF.

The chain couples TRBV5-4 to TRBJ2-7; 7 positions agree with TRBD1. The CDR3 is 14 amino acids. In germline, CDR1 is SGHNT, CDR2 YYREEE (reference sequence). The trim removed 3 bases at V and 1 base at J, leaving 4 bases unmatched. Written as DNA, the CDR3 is TGTGCCAGCAGCTCCCCGACAGGGTCCTACGAGCAGTACTTC. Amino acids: CASSSPTGSYEQYF.

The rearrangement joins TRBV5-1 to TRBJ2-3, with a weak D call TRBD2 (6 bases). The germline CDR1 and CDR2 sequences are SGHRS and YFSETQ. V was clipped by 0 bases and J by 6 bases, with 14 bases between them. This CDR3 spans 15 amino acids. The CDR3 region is CASSLEGLGWDTQYF. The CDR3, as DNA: TGCGCCAGCAGCTTGGAGGGACTTGGGTGGGATACGCAGTATTTT.

CDR3 sequence (DNA): TGTGCCAGCAGCTTACTAGGGGCGTCCGGGGAGCTGTTTTTT. This gives the protein CASSLLGASGELFF. The gene calls are TRBV7-8 and TRBJ2-2; TRBD1 might be the D (5 bases). The CDR3 totals 14 residues. V lost 2 bases and J 6 bases, leaving 10 bases between the germline ends. Germline-derived CDR1 and CDR2 are SGHVS and FQNEAQ.

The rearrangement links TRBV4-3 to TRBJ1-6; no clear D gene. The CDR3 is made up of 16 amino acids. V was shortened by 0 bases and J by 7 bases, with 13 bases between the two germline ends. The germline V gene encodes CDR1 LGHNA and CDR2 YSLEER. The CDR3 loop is CASSQDLAGGNSPLHF. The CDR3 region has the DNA TGCGCCAGCAGCCAAGATTTGGCGGGAGGAAATTCACCCCTCCACTTT.

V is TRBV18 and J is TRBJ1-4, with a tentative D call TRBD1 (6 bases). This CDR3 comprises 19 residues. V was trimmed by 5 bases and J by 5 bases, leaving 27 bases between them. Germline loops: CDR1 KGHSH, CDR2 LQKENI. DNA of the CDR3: TGTGCCAGCTCATACCGTCGGACAGCAAACATGGGATTAAATGAAAAACTGTTTTTT. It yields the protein CASSYRRTANMGLNEKLFF.

CDR3 nucleotides: TGTGCCAGCAGAGCGACAGGGGGCTCCTACGAGCAGTACGTC. This sequence encodes CASRATGGSYEQYV. The chain is built from TRBV2 and TRBJ2-7, with 9 bases that match TRBD1. Germline CDR1 reads SNHLY; CDR2 reads FYNNEI. This CDR3 region has 14 residues. The V gene end was trimmed by 6 bases and the J gene end by 0 bases; junction bases not matched to a gene: 3.